This T cell receptor (beta chain) was identified during a study of beta chain features in type 1 diabetes. Turning to the study itself: Cells sorted and examined across all samples totaled approximately 100,000,000.

cDNA synthesis used the whole RNA isolate, giving expressed TCRB sequences. Generated by immunoSEQ multiplex PCR, the TCRdb table keeps only in-frame clones and is missing some. Counted here are about 160,000 clones, approximately 7.9% occurring once; the ten biggest clones make up around 0.5%. Notes on the study in general: Type 1 diabetes patients showed a moderate but significant shortening of TCRB CDR3s in all four CD4+ subsets.

Comment on this clone: Its antigen is not identified.

CD4+ naive, central memory, regulatory and stem cell-like memory cells were sorted via CD45RO/CCR7/CD25/CD127/CD95/CD27. The V gene's germline CDR1 is MDHEN and CDR2 SYDVKM. V lost 11 bases, J lost 6 bases, and 11 bases stayed unmatched. The CDR3 contains 13 residues. Sequenced input: central memory CD4+ T cells from blood. The origin of this receptor is a man between 18 and 35 years old with type 1 diabetes. V and J are TRBV28 and TRBJ2-3; 7 bases agree with TRBD1. CDR3 sequence: CAGRTTGHDTQYF. CDR3 DNA: TGTGCCGGACGAACGACAGGGCACGATACGCAGTATTTT.